The following is a T cell receptor beta chain sequence with its context. Method: immunoSEQ multiplex PCR; TCRdb's copy keeps in-frame clones and lacks some. The sample records about 180,000 clones, about 90% being singletons. This sample was included in a study of T cell responses to AZD1222 COVID-19 vaccine. This CDR3 has 15 amino acids. Germline V CDR1 and CDR2: MGHRA, YSYEKL. V gave up 6 bases and J gave up 0 bases; unmatched junction bases: 8. This chain uses TRBV4-1 with TRBJ2-7; the match to TRBD1 covers 7 bases. The TCR was taken from an adult who received the AZD1222 COVID-19 vaccine. Specimen: peripheral blood, collected 28 days after the second AZD1222 dose. For the CDR3, the DNA is TGCGCCAGCAGTCCCGCAGGGGGTCGCTCCTACGAGCAGTACTTC. It codes for CASSPAGGRSYEQYF.